The 15 T cell receptor beta chains presented below share a single source sample, sequenced in a study of cytomegalovirus exposure and HLA in healthy donors. The PCR employed 60 Vbeta primers together with 13 Jbeta primers. Profiling relied on immunoSEQ multiplex PCR, and the TCRdb table lists in-frame clones only, not all of them. Seen here are 150,000 to 200,000 clones, about 80% observed once, and the top ten hold 1.5%. The sample consisted of PBMCs. The receptors were gathered from a girl aged 5 to 17 in good health and CMV-seropositive.

The chain carries TRBV5-5 and TRBJ1-1, with D unresolved. The germline CDR1 and CDR2 sequences are SGHKS and YYEKEE (reference sequence). This CDR3 region has 14 residues. The germline V and J ends were trimmed by 4 bases and 0 bases, with 10 bases remaining between them. Here the CDR3 reads CASSAGRVNTEAFF. In DNA form, the CDR3 reads TGTGCCAGCAGCGCCGGGAGGGTGAACACTGAAGCTTTCTTT.

J is TRBJ1-1 and V is TRBV29-1, with D tentatively TRBD1 (5 bases). The germline V and J ends were trimmed by 6 bases and 5 bases, with 19 bases remaining between them. The germline gives CDR1 SQVTM, CDR2 ANQGSEA. CDR3 size: 14 residues. The CDR3, as DNA: TGCAGCGTAAACACTTACAGGATATATACTGAAGCTTTCTTT. Its protein product is CSVNTYRIYTEAFF.

J is TRBJ1-3 and V is TRBV7-9; TRBD1 agrees at 7 bases. Germline CDR1 and CDR2: SEHNR and FQNEAQ (reference sequence). V lost 1 base to trimming and J lost 4 bases; unmatched junction nucleotides: 4. The CDR3 loop spans 15 amino acids. The CDR3 DNA sequence: TGTGCCAGCAGCTTAGAGGGACAGAGAGGAAACACCATATATTTT. Its translation is CASSLEGQRGNTIYF.

This sequence joins TRBV29-1 and TRBJ1-2, with 8 bases fitting TRBD1. The CDR3 has 12 amino acids. The J segment lost 6 bases and the V segment lost 4 bases, leaving 4 bases of the junction unmatched. Germline loops: CDR1 SQVTM, CDR2 ANQGSEA. The DNA of the CDR3 is TGCAGCGTTGGGCAGGGGGCGAATGGCTACACCTTC. The encoded protein is CSVGQGANGYTF.

The V gene is TRBV9, the J gene TRBJ2-2; 8 bases are shared with TRBD1. Germline values: CDR1 SGDLS, CDR2 YYNGEE. Losses at the gene ends were 2 bases for V and 2 bases for J; bases not matched to a gene: 8. CDR3 length equals 17 residues. The CDR3 here is CASSVKHRGYNTGELFF. The CDR3 DNA follows: TGTGCCAGCAGCGTGAAACACAGGGGGTACAACACCGGGGAGCTGTTTTTT.

The rearrangement joins TRBV5-4 to TRBJ2-1; 7 nucleotides match TRBD2. This CDR3 region has 16 residues. The V and J ends lost 4 bases and 7 bases, in that order; junction bases with no gene match: 14. CDR1 is SGHNT and CDR2 is YYREEE in the germline V gene (reference sequence). The CDR3 DNA reads as TGTGCCAGCAGCCCCTTAAGTGGGGGGGTTACTAATGAGCAGTTCTTC. Amino acids: CASSPLSGGVTNEQFF.

V usage is TRBV7-3 and J usage is TRBJ2-3, with TRBD2 as a possible D gene (6 bases). Germline V gene lookup returns CDR1 SGHTA and CDR2 FQGTGA. Trimming took 4 bases from V and 6 from J, leaving 14 bases between them. The length of the CDR3 is 14 residues. This chain's CDR3 is CASSSPPGSDTQYF. CDR3 nucleotides: TGTGCCAGCAGCTCCCCTCCCGGGAGCGATACGCAGTATTTT.

This chain joins TRBV27 and TRBJ1-1; 9 nucleotides align to TRBD1. CDR1 MNHEY and CDR2 SMNVEV come from the germline V gene (reference sequence). The CDR3 has 13 residues. The junction had 5 bases not matched to a gene; V was cut back by 2 bases and J by 10 bases. CDR3 amino acids: CASSLGTGRVAFF. The DNA of the CDR3 is TGTGCCAGCAGTTTAGGGACAGGGAGGGTAGCTTTCTTT.

The rearrangement joins TRBV18 to TRBJ2-7; weak D call: TRBD1 (6 bases). Trimming took 4 bases from V and 4 from J, leaving 17 bases between them. The CDR3 has 15 residues. Germline V gives CDR1 KGHSH, CDR2 LQKENI. CDR3 amino acids: CASSRQVGAGYEQYF. CDR3 DNA: TGTGCCAGCTCACGACAAGTGGGGGCGGGTTACGAGCAGTACTTC. The full variable domain, completed using reference TRBV18 and TRBJ2-7, is NAGVMQNPRHLVRRRGQEARLRCSPMKGHSHVYWYRQLPEEGLKFMVYLQKENIIDESGMPKERFSAEFPKEGPSILRIQQVVRGDSAAYFCASSRQVGAGYEQYFGPGTRLTVT.

This clone has a single count. This chain connects TRBV5-1 to TRBJ2-7; possibly TRBD1 for D (7 bases). Germline V gene data show CDR1 as SGHRS and CDR2 as YFSETQ. The germline V and J ends were trimmed by 4 bases and 6 bases, with 17 bases remaining between them. The CDR3 sequence is 14 residues long. For the CDR3, the DNA is TGCGCCAGCAGCCGGGGGACAGAGAACTTCGAGCAGTACTTC. Protein: CASSRGTENFEQYF.

This clone was seen a few times. The chain has TRBV6-1 and TRBJ1-2; 12 bases are a match to TRBD1. This CDR3 is 15 amino acids long. Germline trimming cut 4 bases from V and 4 bases from J; bases unmatched to any gene: 4. From germline, CDR1 is MNHNS and CDR2 SASEGT. This chain's CDR3 is CASSVGQGAGYGYTF. In DNA form, the CDR3 reads TGTGCCAGCAGTGTGGGACAGGGGGCGGGCTATGGCTACACCTTC.

V is TRBV5-6 and J is TRBJ2-1, with 11 positions matching TRBD1. With V trimmed by 4 bases and J by 4 bases, 4 bases remained unmatched. The CDR3 has 15 amino acids. CDR1 is SGHDT and CDR2 is YYEEEE in the germline V gene. The CDR3 sequence: CASSLGQGVYNEQFF. As DNA, the CDR3 is TGTGCCAGCAGCCTGGGACAGGGGGTTTACAATGAGCAGTTCTTC.

The J gene is TRBJ1-5, the V gene TRBV19, with TRBD1 matching 10 bases. The CDR3 has 15 residues. Germline assignment: CDR1 LNHDA and CDR2 SQIVND (reference sequence). V dropped 5 bases and J dropped 7; count of bases not matched to a gene: 8. The CDR3 sequence: CASSGETGGRQPQHF. Written as DNA, the CDR3 is TGTGCCAGTAGTGGTGAGACAGGGGGCAGGCAGCCCCAGCATTTT. Looking up the rest from reference TRBV19 and TRBJ1-5 gives the full variable domain: DGGITQSPKYLFRKEGQNVTLSCEQNLNHDAMYWYRQDPGQGLRLIYYSQIVNDFQKGDIAEGYSVSREKKESFPLTVTSAQKNPTAFYLCASSGETGGRQPQHFGDGTRLSIL.

This clone has only a few counts. The V and J genes are TRBV5-1 and TRBJ1-1, with TRBD1 matching 8 bases. Germline V CDR1 and CDR2: SGHRS, YFSETQ. Unmatched junction bases numbered 4, after V lost 0 bases and J lost 0 bases. CDR3 size: 16 residues. The CDR3 DNA follows: TGCGCCAGCAGCTTGGCAGGGGGCATTATGAACACTGAAGCTTTCTTT. Protein sequence: CASSLAGGIMNTEAFF.

The chain recombines TRBV28 with TRBJ2-1; 9 positions agree with TRBD2. The CDR3 has 14 amino acids. From germline, CDR1 is MDHEN and CDR2 SYDVKM. Unmatched junction bases numbered 8, after V lost 6 bases and J lost 8 bases. Here the CDR3 reads CASSLTGTSYEQFF. CDR3 sequence (DNA): TGTGCCAGCAGCCTGACCGGGACTAGCTATGAGCAGTTCTTC.